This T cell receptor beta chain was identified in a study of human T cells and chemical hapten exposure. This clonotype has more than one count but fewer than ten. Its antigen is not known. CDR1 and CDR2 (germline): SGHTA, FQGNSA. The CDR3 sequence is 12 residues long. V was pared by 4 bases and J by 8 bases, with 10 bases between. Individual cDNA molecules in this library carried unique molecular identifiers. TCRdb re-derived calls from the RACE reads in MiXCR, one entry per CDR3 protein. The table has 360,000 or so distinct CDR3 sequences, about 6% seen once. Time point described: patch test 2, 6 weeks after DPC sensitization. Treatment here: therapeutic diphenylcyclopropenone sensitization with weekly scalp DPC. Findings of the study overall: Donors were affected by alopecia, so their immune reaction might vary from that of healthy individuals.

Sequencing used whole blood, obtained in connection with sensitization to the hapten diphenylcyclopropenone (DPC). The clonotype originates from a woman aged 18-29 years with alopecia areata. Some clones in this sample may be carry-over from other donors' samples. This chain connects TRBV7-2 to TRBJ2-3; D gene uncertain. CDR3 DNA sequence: TGTGCCAGCAGCTCCCAGGCCCCTACGCAGTATTTT. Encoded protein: CASSSQAPTQYF.